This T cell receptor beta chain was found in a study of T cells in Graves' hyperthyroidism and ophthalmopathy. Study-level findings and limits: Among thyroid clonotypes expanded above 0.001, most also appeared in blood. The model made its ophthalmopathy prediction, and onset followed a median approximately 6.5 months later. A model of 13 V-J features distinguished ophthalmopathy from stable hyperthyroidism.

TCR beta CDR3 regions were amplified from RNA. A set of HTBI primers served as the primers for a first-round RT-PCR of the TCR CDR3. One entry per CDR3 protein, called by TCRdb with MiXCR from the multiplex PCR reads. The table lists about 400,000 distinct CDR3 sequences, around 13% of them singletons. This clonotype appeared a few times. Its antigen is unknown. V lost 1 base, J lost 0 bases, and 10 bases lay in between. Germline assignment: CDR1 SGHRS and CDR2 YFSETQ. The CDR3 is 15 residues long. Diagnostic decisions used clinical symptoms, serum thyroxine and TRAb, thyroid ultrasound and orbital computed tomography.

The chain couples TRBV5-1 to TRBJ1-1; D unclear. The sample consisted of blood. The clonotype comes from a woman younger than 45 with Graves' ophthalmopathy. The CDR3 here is CASSLWAGLNTEAFF. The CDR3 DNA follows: TGCGCCAGCAGCTTGTGGGCAGGATTGAACACTGAAGCTTTCTTT.